The 25 T cell receptor beta chains below come from one sample, sequenced in a study of T cell changes during pregnancy in multiple sclerosis. Here immunoSEQ multiplex PCR was the method, and the copy in TCRdb shows in-frame clones only, minus some. The sample holds around 34,000 clones; around 90% are singletons and the top ten take around 4.1%. Material: CD8+ T cells from peripheral blood mononuclear cells, obtained after pregnancy. The receptors originated from a female donor with multiple sclerosis, enrolled in a pregnancy study.

The chain couples TRBV7-8 to TRBJ2-2; 14 positions agree with TRBD2. CDR1 and CDR2 from the germline V gene are SGHVS and FQNEAQ. J gave up 0 bases and V 5 bases, and 8 bases lay outside the gene matches. The CDR3 is 19 residues long. The CDR3 DNA sequence: TGTGCCAGCAGCGGAAGGACTAGCGGGGGGATAGCGAACACCGGGGAGCTGTTTTTT. Translated: CASSGRTSGGIANTGELFF.

The chain couples TRBV6-4 to TRBJ2-1; 10 bases align to TRBD2. Trimming at V came to 3 bases and at J to 7 bases, leaving 3 bases not matched to a gene. Germline-derived CDR1 and CDR2 are MRHNA and SNTAGT. There are 14 residues in the CDR3. CDR3 sequence reads: CASSEAGGLNEQFF. Written as DNA, the CDR3 is TGTGCCAGCAGTGAAGCGGGGGGGCTAAATGAGCAGTTCTTC.

The V gene is TRBV18, the J gene TRBJ2-2, with TRBD1 matching 8 bases. With V trimmed by 3 bases and J by 2 bases, 8 bases remained unmatched. The germline CDR1 and CDR2 sequences are KGHSH and LQKENI. The CDR3 is made up of 17 amino acids. The DNA of the CDR3 is TGTGCCAGCTCACCTGTCCTCGGACAGGGAAACACCGGGGAGCTGTTTTTT. As protein: CASSPVLGQGNTGELFF.

V gene TRBV4-3 combines with J gene TRBJ2-7, with D possibly TRBD2 on 6 matching bases. Germline V gives CDR1 LGHNA, CDR2 YSLEER. Trimming cost V 0 bases and J 3 bases, with 15 bases left between them. The CDR3 is 16 residues long. Here the CDR3 DNA reads TGCGCCAGCAGCCAAGATTTGGGGGGATCTATCTACGAGCAGTACTTC. Its translation is CASSQDLGGSIYEQYF.

Only a few counts were recorded for this clone. The chain carries TRBV6-4 and TRBJ1-6, with a tentative D call TRBD1 (6 bases). The CDR3 totals 17 residues. Germline V gene data show CDR1 as MRHNA and CDR2 as SNTAGT. Trimming cost V 0 bases and J 3 bases, with 12 bases left between them. The chain's CDR3 is CASSDSGEGGYNSPLHF. The CDR3 DNA is TGTGCCAGCAGTGACTCGGGGGAAGGGGGCTATAATTCACCCCTCCACTTT.

The chain has TRBV7-8 and TRBJ2-7; D might be TRBD1 (6 bases). The CDR3 totals 14 residues. The V gene lost 6 bases and the J gene lost 2 bases, with 14 bases spanning the gap. CDR1 SGHVS and CDR2 FQNEAQ come from the germline V gene. Here the CDR3 DNA reads TGTGCCAGCAGTTACGAGGGGGTCCCCTACGAGCAGTACTTC. This gives the protein CASSYEGVPYEQYF.

This clone has only one observation. The chain couples TRBV7-9 to TRBJ2-7, with TRBD1 identical over 9 bases. Trimming removed 1 base from V and 2 bases from J; junction bases left unmatched: 3. The CDR3 covers 15 residues. Germline-derived CDR1 and CDR2 are SEHNR and FQNEAQ (reference sequence). CDR3 region: CASSLGTGVTYEQYF. The CDR3 DNA follows: TGTGCCAGCAGCTTAGGGACAGGGGTAACCTACGAGCAGTACTTC. Full variable domain (missing parts from reference TRBV7-9 and TRBJ2-7): DTGVSQNPRHKITKRGQNVTFRCDPISEHNRLYWYRQTLGQGPEFLTYFQNEAQLEKSRLLSDRFSAERPKGSFSTLEIQRTEQGDSAMYLCASSLGTGVTYEQYFGPGTRLTVT.

The DNA for the CDR3 is TGTGCCAGCAGCCAAGATACAGGGTCCCCCTACGAGCAGTACTTC. Its protein is CASSQDTGSPYEQYF. This chain connects TRBV4-2 to TRBJ2-7; the D gene is possibly TRBD1 (6 bases). Trimming stripped 0 bases from V and 2 bases from J, with 11 bases between. The germline V gene encodes CDR1 LGHNA and CDR2 YNFKEQ. The CDR3 consists of 15 residues.

This clone turned up a few times. The chain joins TRBV4-3 to TRBJ2-6; TRBD1 matches 8 bases. The CDR3 loop spans 17 amino acids. V dropped 1 base and J dropped 4; count of bases not matched to a gene: 6. Germline CDR1 and CDR2: LGHNA and YSLEER. CDR3: CASSQGGQGDGANVLTF. The CDR3 region has the DNA TGCGCCAGCAGCCAAGGAGGACAGGGCGACGGGGCCAACGTCCTGACTTTC.

CDR3 protein: CASSDGAGGMNEQFF. The CDR3 DNA follows: TGTGCCAGCAGTGACGGTGCGGGGGGGATGAATGAGCAGTTCTTC. The chain has TRBV6-4 and TRBJ2-1; 9 nucleotides match TRBD2. V lost 2 bases to trimming and J lost 7 bases; unmatched junction nucleotides: 6. Germline V gives CDR1 MRHNA, CDR2 SNTAGT. The length of the CDR3 is 15 residues.

The chain uses TRBV7-9 and TRBJ1-1, with D hard to call. Germline V gives CDR1 SEHNR, CDR2 FQNEAQ (reference sequence). The V gene lost 1 base and the J gene lost 4 bases, with 4 bases spanning the gap. This CDR3 is built from 12 residues. Written as DNA, the CDR3 is TGTGCCAGCAGCTTAGTGAGCACTGAAGCTTTCTTT. Protein: CASSLVSTEAFF.

The chain carries TRBV7-3 and TRBJ2-1; TRBD1 aligns across 8 bases. J gave up 4 bases and V 5 bases, and 7 bases lay outside the gene matches. The germline V gene encodes CDR1 SGHTA and CDR2 FQGTGA. The CDR3 sequence is 15 residues long. CDR3 amino acids: CASSLGQGRYNEQFF. The CDR3 DNA reads as TGTGCCAGCAGCCTCGGACAGGGTCGGTACAATGAGCAGTTCTTC.

This rearrangement joins TRBV5-4 to TRBJ2-2; 11 bases map to TRBD2. V trimming: 0 bases; J trimming: 5 bases; junction bases outside the gene matches: 9. This CDR3 has 18 amino acids. Germline V gene lookup returns CDR1 SGHNT and CDR2 YYREEE (reference sequence). CDR3 DNA: TGTGCCAGCAGCTTGGTTCTAGCGGGGGGCCGAAATACCGGGGAGCTGTTTTTT. The encoded protein is CASSLVLAGGRNTGELFF.

This clone was counted only a few times. This sequence joins TRBV13 and TRBJ1-5; possibly TRBD1 for D (6 bases). The germline V gene has CDR1 PRHDT and CDR2 FYEKMQ (reference sequence). The CDR3 is made up of 16 amino acids. The V end lost 4 bases, the J end lost 0 bases, and 13 bases lay between the germline ends. CDR3 nucleotide sequence: TGTGCCAGCAGCTCCGGGGACACCAATAGCAATCAGCCCCAGCATTTT. This gives the protein CASSSGDTNSNQPQHF.

The chain uses TRBV9 and TRBJ1-4, with 7 positions matching TRBD1. Per the germline V gene, CDR1 is SGDLS and CDR2 is YYNGEE. V lost 4 bases to trimming and J lost 4 bases; unmatched junction nucleotides: 4. This CDR3 spans 14 amino acids. CDR3 DNA: TGTGCCAGCAGCTCCACAGGGGTTAATGAAAAACTGTTTTTT. Translated: CASSSTGVNEKLFF. The full variable domain, its missing parts supplied by reference TRBV9 and TRBJ1-4, is DSGVTQTPKHLITATGQRVTLRCSPRSGDLSVYWYQQSLDQGLQFLIQYYNGEERAKGNILERFSAQQFPDLHSELNLSSLELGDSALYFCASSSTGVNEKLFFGSGTQLSVL.

The chain is built from TRBV10-3 and TRBJ2-7, with 10 nucleotides matching TRBD1. Per germline, CDR1 ENHRY and CDR2 SYGVKD. The CDR3 contains 14 residues. Germline trimming cut 4 bases from V and 6 bases from J; bases unmatched to any gene: 6. The CDR3 nucleotides read TGTGCCATCAGTGGGGAGGGACAGGGGACCGAGCAGTACTTC. Amino acid sequence: CAISGEGQGTEQYF.

V usage is TRBV2 and J usage is TRBJ1-4; unclear D gene. The V end was cut by 6 bases, the J end by 12 bases, with 11 bases between. The CDR3 is made up of 11 amino acids. The germline V gene encodes CDR1 SNHLY and CDR2 FYNNEI. The CDR3 reads CASSPSGELFF. Here the CDR3 DNA reads TGTGCCAGCAGCCCGTCCGGGGAACTGTTTTTT. The variable domain in full, completed from reference TRBV2 and TRBJ1-4, reads EPEVTQTPSHQVTQMGQEVILRCVPISNHLYFYWYRQILGQKVEFLVSFYNNEISEKSEIFDDQFSVERPDGSNFTLKIRSTKLEDSAMYFCASSPSGELFFGSGTQLSVL.

The chain combines TRBV5-8 with TRBJ2-7; TRBD1 matches at 8 bases. The germline V gene encodes CDR1 SGHTS and CDR2 YDEGEE. The CDR3 runs 14 residues. The V and J ends lost 0 bases and 5 bases, in that order; junction bases with no gene match: 4. DNA of the CDR3: TGTGCCAGCAGCTTGGACAGGGGGTGGGACGAGCAGTACTTC. Its protein product is CASSLDRGWDEQYF.

This chain connects TRBV4-1 to TRBJ1-1; D remains unclear. The CDR3 runs to 11 residues. Trimming stripped 7 bases from V and 7 bases from J, with 10 bases between. Germline V CDR1 and CDR2: MGHRA, YSYEKL. CDR3 in amino acids: CASTGPREAFF. The CDR3 DNA reads TGCGCCAGCACAGGTCCCCGTGAAGCTTTCTTT.

The J gene is TRBJ2-7, the V gene TRBV27, with 9 bases fitting TRBD1. Germline V lookup: CDR1 MNHEY, CDR2 SMNVEV (reference sequence). The CDR3 loop spans 15 amino acids. V lost 6 bases and J lost 2; bases outside the gene matches: 8. CDR3 coding DNA: TGTGCCAGCAGCCTAGGACAGGGGACCCCCTACGAGCAGTACTTC. Translating gives CASSLGQGTPYEQYF.

The chain combines TRBV19 with TRBJ2-1, with TRBD2 matching over 7 bases. V shed 3 bases, J shed 0 bases, and the junction held 5 bases outside the gene matches. The CDR3 runs to 16 residues. Germline V lookup: CDR1 LNHDA, CDR2 SQIVND (reference sequence). Here the CDR3 reads CASSMGWGGSYNEQFF. DNA for the CDR3: TGTGCCAGTAGTATGGGGTGGGGGGGCTCCTACAATGAGCAGTTCTTC. The complete variable domain, with remaining parts taken from reference TRBV19 and TRBJ2-1, reads DGGITQSPKYLFRKEGQNVTLSCEQNLNHDAMYWYRQDPGQGLRLIYYSQIVNDFQKGDIAEGYSVSREKKESFPLTVTSAQKNPTAFYLCASSMGWGGSYNEQFFGPGTRLTVL.

The chain has TRBV2 and TRBJ1-2; possible D gene TRBD1, 5 bases. Per the germline V gene, CDR1 is SNHLY and CDR2 is FYNNEI. Trimming left V 6 bases short and J 3 bases short, with 8 bases between. The CDR3 runs to 12 residues. CDR3 in DNA: TGTGCCAGCAGAGACAGACACTATGGCTACACCTTC. This encodes CASRDRHYGYTF.

The chain employs TRBV30 and TRBJ1-3; D call uncertain. CDR1 GTSNPN and CDR2 SVGIG come from the germline V gene (reference sequence). V lost 0 bases, J lost 7 bases, and 7 bases lay in between. This CDR3 region has 12 residues. The CDR3 DNA sequence: TGTGCCTGGAGTGTAATCGGGAACACCATATATTTT. This gives the protein CAWSVIGNTIYF.

This chain connects TRBV6-5 to TRBJ2-5; weak D call: TRBD1 (6 bases). Germline CDR1 is MNHEY and CDR2 is SVGAGI. There are 14 residues in the CDR3. V dropped 2 bases and J dropped 1 base, with 8 bases sitting between them. The CDR3 DNA follows: TGTGCCAGCAGTTACGGGACAATCCAAGAGACCCAGTACTTC. This translates into CASSYGTIQETQYF.

V is TRBV9 and J is TRBJ2-2; 11 nucleotides match TRBD2. The V gene end was trimmed by 0 bases and the J gene end by 4 bases; junction bases not matched to a gene: 2. Germline loops: CDR1 SGDLS, CDR2 YYNGEE. This CDR3 region has 16 residues. The CDR3 region is CASSVGSGGGTGELFF. DNA for the CDR3: TGTGCCAGCAGCGTAGGTAGCGGGGGGGGCACCGGGGAGCTGTTTTTT.